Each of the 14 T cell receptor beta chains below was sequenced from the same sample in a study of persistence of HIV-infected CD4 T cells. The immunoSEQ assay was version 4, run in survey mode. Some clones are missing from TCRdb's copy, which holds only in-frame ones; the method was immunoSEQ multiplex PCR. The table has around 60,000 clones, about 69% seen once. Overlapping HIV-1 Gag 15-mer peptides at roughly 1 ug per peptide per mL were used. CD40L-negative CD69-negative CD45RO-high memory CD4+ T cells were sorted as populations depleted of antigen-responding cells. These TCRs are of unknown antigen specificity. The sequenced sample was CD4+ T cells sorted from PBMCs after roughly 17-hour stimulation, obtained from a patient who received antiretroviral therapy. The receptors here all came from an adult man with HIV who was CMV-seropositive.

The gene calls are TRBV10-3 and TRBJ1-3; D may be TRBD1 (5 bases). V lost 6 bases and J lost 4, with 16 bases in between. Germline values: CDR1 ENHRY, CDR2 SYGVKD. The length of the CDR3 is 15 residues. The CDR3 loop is CAISDMGGSGNTIYF. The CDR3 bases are TGTGCCATCAGCGATATGGGGGGTTCAGGAAACACCATATATTTT.

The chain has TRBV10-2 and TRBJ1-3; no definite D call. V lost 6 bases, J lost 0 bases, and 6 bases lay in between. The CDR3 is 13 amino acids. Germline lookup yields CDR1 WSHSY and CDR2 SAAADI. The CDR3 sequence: CASSPSSGNTIYF. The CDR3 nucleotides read TGCGCCAGCAGCCCTAGCTCTGGAAACACCATATATTTT.

The CDR3 is CASSELGQGSVKLFF. DNA of the CDR3: TGTGCCAGCAGTGAATTGGGACAGGGATCGGTAAAACTGTTTTTT. The gene calls are TRBV2 and TRBJ1-4; 9 bases are a match to TRBD1. The V gene's germline CDR1 is SNHLY and CDR2 FYNNEI. V was clipped by 2 bases and J by 10 bases; unmatched bases: 8. There are 15 residues in the CDR3. The full variable domain, with the rest looked up from reference TRBV2 and TRBJ1-4, is EPEVTQTPSHQVTQMGQEVILRCVPISNHLYFYWYRQILGQKVEFLVSFYNNEISEKSEIFDDQFSVERPDGSNFTLKIRSTKLEDSAMYFCASSELGQGSVKLFFGSGTQLSVL.

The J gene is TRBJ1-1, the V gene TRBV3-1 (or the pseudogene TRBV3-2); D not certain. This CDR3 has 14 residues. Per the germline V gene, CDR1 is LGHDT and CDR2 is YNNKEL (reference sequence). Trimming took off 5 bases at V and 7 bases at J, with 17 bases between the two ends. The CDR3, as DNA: TGTGCCAGCAGCAAACTGGCCCTCGGCGGTGAAGCTTTCTTT. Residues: CASSKLALGGEAFF.

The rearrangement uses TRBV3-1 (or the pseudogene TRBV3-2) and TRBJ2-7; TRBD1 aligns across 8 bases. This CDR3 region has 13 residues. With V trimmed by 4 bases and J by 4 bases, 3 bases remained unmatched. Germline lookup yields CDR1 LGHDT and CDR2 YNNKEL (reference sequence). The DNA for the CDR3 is TGTGCCAGCAGCCTGGACAGGGCATACGAGCAGTACTTC. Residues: CASSLDRAYEQYF.

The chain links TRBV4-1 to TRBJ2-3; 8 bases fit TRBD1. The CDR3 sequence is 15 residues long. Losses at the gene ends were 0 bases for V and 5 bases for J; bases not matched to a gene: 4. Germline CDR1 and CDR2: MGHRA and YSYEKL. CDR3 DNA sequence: TGCGCCAGCAGCCAAGAGAGGACAGGGAGAGATACGCAGTATTTT. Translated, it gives CASSQERTGRDTQYF.

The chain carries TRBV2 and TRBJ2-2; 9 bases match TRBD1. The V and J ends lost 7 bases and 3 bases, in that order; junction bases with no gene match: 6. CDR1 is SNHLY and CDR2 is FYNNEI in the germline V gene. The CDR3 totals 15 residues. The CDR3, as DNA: TGTGCCAGCACAGGGGGACAGGGCGACACCGGGGAGCTGTTTTTT. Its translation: CASTGGQGDTGELFF.

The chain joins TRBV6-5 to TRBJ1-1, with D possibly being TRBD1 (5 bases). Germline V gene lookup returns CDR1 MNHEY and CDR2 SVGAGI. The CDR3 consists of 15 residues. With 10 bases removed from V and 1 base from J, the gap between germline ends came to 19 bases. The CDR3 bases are TGTGCCATCTATAGATTGGACATCCAGAACACTGAAGCTTTCTTT. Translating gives CAIYRLDIQNTEAFF.

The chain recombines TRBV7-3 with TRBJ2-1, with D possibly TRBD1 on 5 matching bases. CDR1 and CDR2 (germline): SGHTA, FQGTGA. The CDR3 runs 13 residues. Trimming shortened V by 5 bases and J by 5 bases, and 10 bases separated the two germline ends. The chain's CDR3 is CASSQGRNNEQFF. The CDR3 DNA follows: TGTGCCAGCAGCCAGGGTAGAAACAATGAGCAGTTCTTC. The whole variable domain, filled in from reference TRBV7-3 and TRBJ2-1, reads GAGVSQTPSNKVTEKGKYVELRCDPISGHTALYWYRQSLGQGPEFLIYFQGTGAADDSGLPNDRFFAVRPEGSVSTLKIQRTERGDSAVYLCASSQGRNNEQFFGPGTRLTVL.

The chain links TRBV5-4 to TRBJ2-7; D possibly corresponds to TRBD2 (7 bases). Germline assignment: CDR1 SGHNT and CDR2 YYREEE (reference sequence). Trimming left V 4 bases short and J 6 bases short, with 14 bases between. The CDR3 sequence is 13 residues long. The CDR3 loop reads CASSPPGGREQYF. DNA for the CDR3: TGTGCCAGCAGCCCGCCGGGGGGCCGCGAGCAGTACTTC.

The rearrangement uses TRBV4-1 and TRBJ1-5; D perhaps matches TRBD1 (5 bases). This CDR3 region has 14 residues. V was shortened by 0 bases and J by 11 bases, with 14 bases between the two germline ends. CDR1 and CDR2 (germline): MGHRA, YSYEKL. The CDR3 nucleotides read TGCGCCAGCAGCCAAGAAACAGGTCCCACAGCCCAGCATTTT. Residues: CASSQETGPTAQHF.

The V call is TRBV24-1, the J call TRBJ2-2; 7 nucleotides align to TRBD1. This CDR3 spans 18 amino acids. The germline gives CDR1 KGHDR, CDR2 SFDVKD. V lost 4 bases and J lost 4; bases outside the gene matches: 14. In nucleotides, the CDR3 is TGTGCCACCAGTGACACGACAGGGTCCAGGACGGTCACCGGGGAGCTGTTTTTT. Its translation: CATSDTTGSRTVTGELFF.

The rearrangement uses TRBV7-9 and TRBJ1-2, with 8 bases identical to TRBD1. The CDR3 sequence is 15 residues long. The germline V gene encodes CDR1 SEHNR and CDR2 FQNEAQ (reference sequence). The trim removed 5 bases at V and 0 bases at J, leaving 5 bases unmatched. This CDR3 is CASSGGTGANYGYTF. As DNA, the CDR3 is TGTGCCAGCAGCGGGGGGACAGGTGCTAACTATGGCTACACCTTC.

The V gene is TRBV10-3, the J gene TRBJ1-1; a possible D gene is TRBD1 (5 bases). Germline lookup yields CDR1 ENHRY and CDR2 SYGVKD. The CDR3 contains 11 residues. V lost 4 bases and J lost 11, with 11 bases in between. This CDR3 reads CAISGGRQAFF. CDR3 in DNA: TGTGCCATCAGTGGGGGAAGACAGGCTTTCTTT.